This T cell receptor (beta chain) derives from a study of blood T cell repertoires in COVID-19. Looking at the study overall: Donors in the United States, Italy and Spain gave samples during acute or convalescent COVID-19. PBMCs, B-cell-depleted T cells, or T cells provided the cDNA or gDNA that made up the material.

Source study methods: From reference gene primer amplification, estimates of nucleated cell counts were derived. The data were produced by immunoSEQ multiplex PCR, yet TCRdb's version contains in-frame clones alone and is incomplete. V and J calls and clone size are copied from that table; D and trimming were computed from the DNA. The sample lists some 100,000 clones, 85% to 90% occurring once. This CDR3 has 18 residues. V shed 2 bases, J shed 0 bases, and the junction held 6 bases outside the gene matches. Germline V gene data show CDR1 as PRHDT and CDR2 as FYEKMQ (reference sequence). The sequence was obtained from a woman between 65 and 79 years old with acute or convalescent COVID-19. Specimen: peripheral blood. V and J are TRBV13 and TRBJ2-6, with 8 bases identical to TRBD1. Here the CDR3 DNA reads TGTGCCAGCAGCTTAACAGGGGGAAGAAGCTCTGGGGCCAACGTCCTGACTTTC. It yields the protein CASSLTGGRSSGANVLTF.